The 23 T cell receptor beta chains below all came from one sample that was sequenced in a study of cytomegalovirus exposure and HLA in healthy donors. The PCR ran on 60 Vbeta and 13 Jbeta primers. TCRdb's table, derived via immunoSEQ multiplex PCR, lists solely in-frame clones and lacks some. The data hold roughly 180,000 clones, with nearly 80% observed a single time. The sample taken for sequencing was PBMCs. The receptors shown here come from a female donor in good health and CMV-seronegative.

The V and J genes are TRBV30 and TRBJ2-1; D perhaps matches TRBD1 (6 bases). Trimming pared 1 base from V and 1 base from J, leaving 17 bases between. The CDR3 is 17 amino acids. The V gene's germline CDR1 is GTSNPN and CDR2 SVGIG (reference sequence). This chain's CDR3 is CAWSGIGGRVSYNEQFF. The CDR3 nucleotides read TGTGCCTGGAGTGGGATTGGGGGCAGGGTTTCCTACAATGAGCAGTTCTTC.

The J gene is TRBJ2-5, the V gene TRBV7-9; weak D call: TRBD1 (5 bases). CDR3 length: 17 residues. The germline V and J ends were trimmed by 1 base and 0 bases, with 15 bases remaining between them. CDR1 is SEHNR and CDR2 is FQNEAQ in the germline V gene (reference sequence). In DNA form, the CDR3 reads TGTGCCAGCAGCTTAGTCAGGGCCCTCAAGTACCAAGAGACCCAGTACTTC. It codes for CASSLVRALKYQETQYF.

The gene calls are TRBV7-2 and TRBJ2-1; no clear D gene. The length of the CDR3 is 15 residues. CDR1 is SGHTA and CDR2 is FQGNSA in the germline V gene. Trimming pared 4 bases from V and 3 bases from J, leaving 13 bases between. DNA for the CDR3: TGTGCCAGCAGCTCCCCATCCGGCGGCTACAATGAGCAGTTCTTC. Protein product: CASSSPSGGYNEQFF.

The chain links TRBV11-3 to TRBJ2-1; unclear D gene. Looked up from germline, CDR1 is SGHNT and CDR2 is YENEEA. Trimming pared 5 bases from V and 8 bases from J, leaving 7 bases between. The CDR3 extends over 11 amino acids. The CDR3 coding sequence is TGTGCCAGCAGCCCGAACTATGAGCAGTTCTTC. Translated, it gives CASSPNYEQFF.

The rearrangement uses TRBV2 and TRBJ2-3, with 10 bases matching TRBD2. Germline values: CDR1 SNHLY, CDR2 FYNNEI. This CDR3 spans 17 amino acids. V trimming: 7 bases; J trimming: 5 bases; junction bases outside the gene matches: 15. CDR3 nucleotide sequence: TGTGCCAGCAACGTGGGGGACCTAGCGGGAGTTGAAGATACGCAGTATTTT. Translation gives CASNVGDLAGVEDTQYF.

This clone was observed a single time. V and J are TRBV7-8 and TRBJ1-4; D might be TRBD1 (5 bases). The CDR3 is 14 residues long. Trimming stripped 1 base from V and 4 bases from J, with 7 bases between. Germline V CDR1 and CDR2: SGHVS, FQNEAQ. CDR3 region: CASSLVQDNEKLFF. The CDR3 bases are TGTGCCAGCAGCTTAGTACAGGATAATGAAAAACTGTTTTTT.

The CDR3, as DNA: TGTGCCAGCAGCTTGGCGGAATTCTCCTACGAGCAGTACTTC. It encodes CASSLAEFSYEQYF. The rearrangement links TRBV11-3 to TRBJ2-7; D is undetermined. The germline gives CDR1 SGHNT, CDR2 YENEEA. This CDR3 is 14 amino acids long. Trimming shortened V by 3 bases and J by 0 bases, and 9 bases separated the two germline ends.

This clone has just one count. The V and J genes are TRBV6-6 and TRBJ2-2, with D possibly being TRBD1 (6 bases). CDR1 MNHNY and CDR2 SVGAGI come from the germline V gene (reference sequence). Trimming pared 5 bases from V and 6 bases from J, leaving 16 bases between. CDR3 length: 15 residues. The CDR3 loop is CASSTQITGPGELFF. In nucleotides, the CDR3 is TGTGCCAGCAGTACACAAATTACAGGGCCCGGGGAGCTGTTTTTT.

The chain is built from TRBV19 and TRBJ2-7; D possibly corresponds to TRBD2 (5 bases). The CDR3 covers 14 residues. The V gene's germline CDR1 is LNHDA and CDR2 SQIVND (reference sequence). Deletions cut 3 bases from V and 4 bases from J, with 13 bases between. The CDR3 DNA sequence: TGTGCCAGTAGTATGCCAGAGCGGCCTTACGAGCAGTACTTC. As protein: CASSMPERPYEQYF.

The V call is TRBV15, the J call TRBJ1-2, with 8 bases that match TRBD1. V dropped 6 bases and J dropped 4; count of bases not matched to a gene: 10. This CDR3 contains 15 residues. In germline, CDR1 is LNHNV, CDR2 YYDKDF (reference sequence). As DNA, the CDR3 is TGTGCCACCAGTAACGCCGGACAGGGAGCCTATGGCTACACCTTC. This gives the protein CATSNAGQGAYGYTF.

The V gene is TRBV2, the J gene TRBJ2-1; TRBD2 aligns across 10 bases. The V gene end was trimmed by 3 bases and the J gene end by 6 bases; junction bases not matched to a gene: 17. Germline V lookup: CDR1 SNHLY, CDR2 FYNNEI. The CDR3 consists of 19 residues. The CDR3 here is CASSELRAGSSGGVNEQFF. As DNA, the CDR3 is TGTGCCAGCAGTGAGTTGAGGGCCGGGTCTAGCGGGGGCGTCAATGAGCAGTTCTTC.

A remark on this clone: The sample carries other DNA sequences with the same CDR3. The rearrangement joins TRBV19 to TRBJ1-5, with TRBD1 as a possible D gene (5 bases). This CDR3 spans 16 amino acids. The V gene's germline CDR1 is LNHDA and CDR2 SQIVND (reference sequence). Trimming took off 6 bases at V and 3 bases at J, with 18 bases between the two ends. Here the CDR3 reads CASSISAGLVNQPQHF. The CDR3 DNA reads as TGTGCCAGTAGCATCTCCGCAGGGCTCGTCAATCAGCCCCAGCATTTT.

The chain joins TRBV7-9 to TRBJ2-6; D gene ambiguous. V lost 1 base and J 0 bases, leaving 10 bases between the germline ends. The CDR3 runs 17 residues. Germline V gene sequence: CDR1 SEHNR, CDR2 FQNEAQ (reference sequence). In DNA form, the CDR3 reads TGTGCCAGCAGCTTAGGGCCAGTCATCTCTGGGGCCAACGTCCTGACTTTC. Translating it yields CASSLGPVISGANVLTF.

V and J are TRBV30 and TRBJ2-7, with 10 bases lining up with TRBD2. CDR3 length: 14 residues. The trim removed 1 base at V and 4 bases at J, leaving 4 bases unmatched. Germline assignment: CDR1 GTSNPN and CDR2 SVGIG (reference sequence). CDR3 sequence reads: CAWSAASGGYEQYF. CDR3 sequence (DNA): TGTGCCTGGAGTGCGGCTAGCGGGGGATACGAGCAGTACTTC.

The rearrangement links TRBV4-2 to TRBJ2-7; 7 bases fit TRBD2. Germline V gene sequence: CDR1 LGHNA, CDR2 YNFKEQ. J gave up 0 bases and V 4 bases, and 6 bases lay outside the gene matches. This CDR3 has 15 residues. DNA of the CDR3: TGTGCCAGCAGCCCGGTGGAGCGGGGCTCCTACGAGCAGTACTTC. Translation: CASSPVERGSYEQYF.

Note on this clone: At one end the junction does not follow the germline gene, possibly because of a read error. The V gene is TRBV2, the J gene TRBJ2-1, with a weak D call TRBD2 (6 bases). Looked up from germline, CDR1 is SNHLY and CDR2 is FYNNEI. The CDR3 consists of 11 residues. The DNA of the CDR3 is TGTGCCAGCAGTATAGCGGAGGGGAGGATCTTC. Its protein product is CASSIAEGRIF. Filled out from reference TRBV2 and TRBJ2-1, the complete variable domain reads EPEVTQTPSHQVTQMGQEVILRCVPISNHLYFYWYRQILGQKVEFLVSFYNNEISEKSEIFDDQFSVERPDGSNFTLKIRSTKLEDSAMYFCASSIAEGRIFGPGTRLTVL.

The CDR3 bases are TGTGCCAGCAGCCCCTCCCAAGGGGGGGCTTTGACACCCCTCCACTTT. Its protein product is CASSPSQGGALTPLHF. This chain uses TRBV11-2 with TRBJ1-6; a weak D match, TRBD1 (6 bases). The germline V and J ends were trimmed by 5 bases and 11 bases, with 22 bases remaining between them. This CDR3 contains 16 residues. Looked up from germline, CDR1 is SGHAT and CDR2 is FQNNGV.

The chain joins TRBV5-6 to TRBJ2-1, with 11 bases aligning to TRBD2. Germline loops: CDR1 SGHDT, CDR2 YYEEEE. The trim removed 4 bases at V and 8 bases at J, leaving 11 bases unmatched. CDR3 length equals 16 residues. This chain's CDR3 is CASSALLAGVLDEQFF. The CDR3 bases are TGTGCCAGCAGCGCACTACTAGCGGGAGTTTTGGATGAGCAGTTCTTC.

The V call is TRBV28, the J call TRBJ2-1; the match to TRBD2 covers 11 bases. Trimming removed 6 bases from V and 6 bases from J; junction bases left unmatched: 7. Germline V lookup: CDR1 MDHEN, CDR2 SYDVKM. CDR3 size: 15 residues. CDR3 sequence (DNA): TGTGCCAGCAGGCTAGCGGGAGGTAACCGCAATGAGCAGTTCTTC. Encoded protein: CASRLAGGNRNEQFF.

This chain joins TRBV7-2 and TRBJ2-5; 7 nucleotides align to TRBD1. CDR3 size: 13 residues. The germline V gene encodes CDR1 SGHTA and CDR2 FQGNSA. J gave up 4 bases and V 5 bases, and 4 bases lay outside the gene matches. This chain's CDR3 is CASSPTGVETQYF. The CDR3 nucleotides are TGTGCCAGCAGCCCAACAGGGGTAGAGACCCAGTACTTC.

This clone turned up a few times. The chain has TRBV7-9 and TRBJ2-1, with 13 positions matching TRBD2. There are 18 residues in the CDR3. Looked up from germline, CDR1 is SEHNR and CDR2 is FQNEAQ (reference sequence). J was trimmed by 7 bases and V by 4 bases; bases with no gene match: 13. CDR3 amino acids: CASSSSFRTSGSRNEQFF. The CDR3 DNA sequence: TGTGCCAGCAGCTCCTCCTTCCGGACTAGCGGGAGTCGGAATGAGCAGTTCTTC.

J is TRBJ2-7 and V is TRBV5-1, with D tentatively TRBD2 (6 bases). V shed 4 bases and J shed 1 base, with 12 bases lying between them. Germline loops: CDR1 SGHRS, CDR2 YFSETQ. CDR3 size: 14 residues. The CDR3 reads CASSPGGPSYEQYF. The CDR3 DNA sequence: TGCGCCAGCAGCCCAGGAGGGCCATCCTACGAGCAGTACTTC.

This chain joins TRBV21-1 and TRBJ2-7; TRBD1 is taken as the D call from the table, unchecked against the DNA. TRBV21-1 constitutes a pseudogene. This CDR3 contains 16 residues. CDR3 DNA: TGTGCCAGCAGCAACCGGGACAGGCAAAATTCCTACGAGCAGTACTTC. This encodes CASSNRDRQNSYEQYF.